The rows below give T cell receptor beta chains drawn from one sample of a study of blood T cell repertoires in COVID-19. The repertoire was sequenced with immunoSEQ multiplex PCR; TCRdb's copy has only in-frame clones and lacks some. The table lists just over 300,000 clones, about 90% of them singletons. Material for sequencing was peripheral blood. The receptors stem from a woman aged 25 to 39 with COVID-19, enrolled during active disease. The CDR3 runs from the conserved cysteine through the conserved F or W. Fields, in order: D gene, clone size, J gene, V gene, CDR3 protein, CDR3 DNA. The D gene is left open where the match is weak. Clone size is shown for a subset of rows, as once, few, many or a class of expanded clone.

TRBD1	.	TRBJ1-5	TRBV5-5	CASSLAGTGNQPQHF	TGTGCCAGCAGCTTGGCCGGGACAGGGAATCAGCCCCAGCATTTT
.	.	TRBJ1-2	TRBV7-6	CASSLDPQGLGPYGYTF	TGTGCCAGCAGTCTAGATCCCCAGGGGTTGGGGCCCTATGGCTACACCTTC
TRBD1	.	TRBJ1-5	TRBV28	CASSPSPWTGSNQPQHF	TGTGCCAGCAGTCCAAGCCCCTGGACAGGGAGCAATCAGCCCCAGCATTTT
.	.	TRBJ1-2	TRBV29-1	CSVLTTNYGYTF	TGCAGCGTCTTAACAACTAACTATGGCTACACCTTC
TRBD1	.	TRBJ1-3	TRBV10-3	CAISRDSNSGNTIYF	TGTGCCATCAGCAGGGACAGCAACTCTGGAAACACCATATATTTT
.	once	TRBJ2-5	TRBV21-1	CARPAIPLAAPQETQYF	TGTGCCAGACCCGCAATCCCTCTAGCGGCCCCACAAGAGACCCAGTACTTC
.	.	TRBJ2-5	TRBV7-9	CASGQGILSRTQYF	TGTGCCAGCGGTCAGGGAATACTCTCTAGGACCCAGTACTTC
.	.	TRBJ1-1	TRBV12-5	CASGLQGPTEAFF	TGTGCTAGTGGCCTACAGGGACCCACTGAAGCTTTCTTT
TRBD1	.	TRBJ2-7	TRBV27	CASSLGSGGFYEQYF	TGTGCCAGCAGTTTAGGGTCAGGGGGCTTCTACGAGCAGTACTTC
TRBD1	.	TRBJ2-3	TRBV7-6	CASSRTGVGTDTQYF	TGTGCCAGCAGCCGGACAGGGGTCGGCACAGATACGCAGTATTTT
.	.	TRBJ2-1	TRBV5-1	CASAPLFGDEQFF	TGCGCCAGCGCTCCGCTTTTCGGAGATGAGCAGTTCTTC
.	few	TRBJ1-2	TRBV6-2/TRBV6-3	CASSLGGYGYTF	TGTGCCAGCAGTTTAGGAGGCTATGGCTACACCTTC
.	.	TRBJ1-6	TRBV4-3	CASSQRTGNSPLHF	TGCGCCAGCAGCCAAAGGACGGGGAATTCACCCCTCCACTTT
TRBD1	few	TRBJ1-6	TRBV19	CASRDRGNFNSPLHF	TGTGCCAGCAGAGACAGGGGCAATTTTAATTCACCCCTCCACTTT
.	.	TRBJ2-2	TRBV21-1	CASSKRGRGTTGELFF	TGTGCCAGCAGCAAAAGGGGCAGGGGGACCACCGGGGAGCTGTTTTTT
.	.	TRBJ2-5	TRBV7-7	CASSPTRGHQETQYF	TGTGCTAGCAGCCCCACCAGGGGCCACCAAGAGACCCAGTACTTC
TRBD1	.	TRBJ1-1	TRBV10-3	CAISGDRLNTEAFF	TGTGCCATCAGTGGGGACAGGCTGAACACTGAAGCTTTCTTT
TRBD1	.	TRBJ1-2	TRBV15	CATSMRTGFGYTF	TGTGCCACCAGCATGAGGACAGGGTTTGGCTACACCTTC
TRBD2	.	TRBJ2-3	TRBV4-2	CASSPQAGGSPDTQYF	TGTGCCAGCAGCCCCCAAGCGGGGGGGTCCCCAGATACGCAGTATTTT
.	.	TRBJ1-1	TRBV6-6	CASSYLTENTEAFF	TGTGCCAGCAGTTATCTGACAGAGAACACTGAAGCTTTCTTT
TRBD1	.	TRBJ1-5	TRBV5-5	CASSPNRDRVDQPQHF	TGTGCCAGCAGCCCGAACCGGGACAGGGTGGACCAGCCCCAGCATTTT
.	.	TRBJ1-4	TRBV9	CASSTPQESGDEKLFF	TGTGCCAGCAGCACCCCTCAGGAATCGGGGGATGAAAAACTGTTTTTT
.	.	TRBJ1-2	TRBV30	CAWSAQANYGYTF	TGTGCCTGGAGTGCACAGGCTAACTATGGCTACACCTTC
.	.	TRBJ1-3	TRBV6-5	CASNSRALGGNTIYF	TGTGCCAGCAATTCCAGGGCACTGGGGGGAAACACCATATATTTT
TRBD1	.	TRBJ2-2	TRBV12-3/TRBV12-4	CASRGQGTGELFF	TGTGCCAGCAGGGGACAGGGAACCGGGGAGCTGTTTTTT
.	.	TRBJ2-7	TRBV29-1	CSAVGGSSYEQYF	TGCAGCGCTGTTGGGGGGAGCTCCTACGAGCAGTACTTC
.	.	TRBJ1-1	TRBV6-5	CASKRLNTEAFF	TGTGCCAGCAAACGGTTGAACACTGAAGCTTTCTTT
TRBD1	.	TRBJ1-6	TRBV14	CASSGTGSNSPLHF	TGTGCCAGCAGCGGGACAGGGTCCAATTCACCCCTCCACTTT
TRBD1	once	TRBJ1-6	TRBV5-6	CASSLVDRDDSPLHF	TGTGCCAGCAGCTTGGTGGACAGGGATGACTCACCCCTCCACTTT
.	once	TRBJ1-2	TRBV10-3	CAISESQGGYGYTF	TGTGCCATCAGTGAGTCCCAGGGAGGATATGGCTACACCTTC
.	.	TRBJ1-1	TRBV18	CASSPPGRNTEAFF	TGTGCCAGCTCACCTCCGGGGAGGAACACTGAAGCTTTCTTT
TRBD1	once	TRBJ2-7	TRBV7-9	CASSLRQGAYEQYF	TGTGCCAGCAGCTTACGTCAGGGGGCTTACGAGCAGTACTTC
.	.	TRBJ1-1	TRBV2	CASSGAMNTEAFF	TGTGCCAGCAGTGGGGCCATGAACACTGAAGCTTTCTTT
TRBD1	.	TRBJ2-5	TRBV10-2	CASRGQLGETQYF	TGCGCCAGCAGGGGACAGCTCGGGGAGACCCAGTACTTC
TRBD1	.	TRBJ2-7	TRBV4-2	CASSQGTGQGYEQYF	TGTGCCAGCAGCCAGGGGACAGGCCAAGGGTACGAGCAGTACTTC
.	.	TRBJ2-5	TRBV4-1	CASSQDGGLQETQYF	TGCGCCAGCAGCCAAGATGGGGGACTCCAAGAGACCCAGTACTTC
.	.	TRBJ1-6	TRBV18	CASSPAGGQGPYNSPLHF	TGTGCCAGCTCACCAGCCGGAGGGCAGGGACCTTATAATTCACCCCTCCACTTT
.	few	TRBJ2-5	TRBV3-1/TRBV3-2	CASSQDGREGETQYF	TGTGCCAGCAGCCAAGATGGGCGTGAGGGAGAGACCCAGTACTTC
TRBD2	.	TRBJ2-3	TRBV5-4	CASSPQFLAEVDTQYF	TGTGCCAGCAGCCCCCAATTCCTAGCGGAGGTAGATACGCAGTATTTT
TRBD2	.	TRBJ2-5	TRBV19	CASSIGRLAGAVGETQYF	TGTGCCAGTAGTATAGGAAGGCTAGCGGGGGCGGTCGGAGAGACCCAGTACTTC
TRBD1	.	TRBJ2-7	TRBV4-3	CASSHGTGEPYEQYF	TGCGCCAGCAGCCATGGGACAGGGGAACCCTACGAGCAGTACTTC
TRBD2	.	TRBJ2-3	TRBV5-4	CASSLSPTSGGQNTQYF	TGTGCCAGCAGCTTGAGCCCGACTAGCGGGGGGCAAAATACGCAGTATTTT
.	.	TRBJ1-5	TRBV6-2/TRBV6-3	CASSYRGSSNQPQHF	TGTGCCAGCAGTTACAGGGGGTCTAGCAATCAGCCCCAGCATTTT
.	once	TRBJ1-1	TRBV4-1	CASSSPTGSAKAFF	TGCGCCAGCAGCTCCCCAACAGGGTCAGCCAAAGCTTTCTTT
TRBD2	.	TRBJ2-1	TRBV2	CASSGTSGGSNEQFF	TGTGCCAGCAGTGGGACTAGCGGGGGTTCCAATGAGCAGTTCTTC
TRBD1	.	TRBJ1-1	TRBV19	CASSINRGQDDEAFF	TGTGCCAGTAGTATTAACAGGGGGCAGGACGATGAAGCTTTCTTT